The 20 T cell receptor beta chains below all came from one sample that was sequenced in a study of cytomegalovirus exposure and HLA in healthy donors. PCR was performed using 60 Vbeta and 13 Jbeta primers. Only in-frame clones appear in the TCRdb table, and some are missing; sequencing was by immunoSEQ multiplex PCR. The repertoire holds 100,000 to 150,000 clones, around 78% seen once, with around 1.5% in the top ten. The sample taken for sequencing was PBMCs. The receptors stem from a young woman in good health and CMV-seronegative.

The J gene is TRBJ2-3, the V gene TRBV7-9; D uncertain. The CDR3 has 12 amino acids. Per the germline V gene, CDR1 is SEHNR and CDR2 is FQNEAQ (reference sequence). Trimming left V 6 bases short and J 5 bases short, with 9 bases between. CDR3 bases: TGTGCCAGCAGGAGAGGTTTAGATACGCAGTATTTT. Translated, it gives CASRRGLDTQYF.

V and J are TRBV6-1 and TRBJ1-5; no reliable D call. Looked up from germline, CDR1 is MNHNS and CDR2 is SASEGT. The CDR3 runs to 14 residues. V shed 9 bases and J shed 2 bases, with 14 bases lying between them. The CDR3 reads CASRLWEGNQPQHF. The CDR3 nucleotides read TGTGCCAGTCGTCTATGGGAGGGCAATCAGCCCCAGCATTTT.

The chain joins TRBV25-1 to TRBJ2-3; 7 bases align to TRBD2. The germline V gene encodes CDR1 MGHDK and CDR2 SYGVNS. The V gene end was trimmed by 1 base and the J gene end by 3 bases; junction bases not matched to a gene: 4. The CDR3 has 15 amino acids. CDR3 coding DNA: TGTGCCAGCAGTGAATGGGGCGGGAGTACAGATACGCAGTATTTT. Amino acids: CASSEWGGSTDTQYF.

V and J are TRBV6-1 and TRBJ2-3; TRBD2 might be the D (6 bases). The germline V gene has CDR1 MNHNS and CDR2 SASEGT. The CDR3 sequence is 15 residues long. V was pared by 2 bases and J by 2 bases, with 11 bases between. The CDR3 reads CASSETLAPTDTQYF. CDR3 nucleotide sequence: TGTGCCAGCAGTGAAACACTAGCCCCCACAGATACGCAGTATTTT.

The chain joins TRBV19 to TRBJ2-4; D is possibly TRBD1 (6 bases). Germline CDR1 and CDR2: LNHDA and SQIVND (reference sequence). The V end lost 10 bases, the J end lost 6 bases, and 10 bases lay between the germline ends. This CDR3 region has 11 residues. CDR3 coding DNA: TGTGCCACCAGGGGATCAAACATTCAGTACTTC. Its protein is CATRGSNIQYF.

CDR3 protein: CASSPTGEDTIYF. CDR3 DNA: TGTGCCAGCAGCCCGACAGGGGAGGACACCATATATTTT. This rearrangement joins TRBV5-4 to TRBJ1-3; 8 nucleotides match TRBD1. This CDR3 contains 13 residues. Germline V gene sequence: CDR1 SGHNT, CDR2 YYREEE (reference sequence). Trimming removed 4 bases from V and 8 bases from J; junction bases left unmatched: 5.

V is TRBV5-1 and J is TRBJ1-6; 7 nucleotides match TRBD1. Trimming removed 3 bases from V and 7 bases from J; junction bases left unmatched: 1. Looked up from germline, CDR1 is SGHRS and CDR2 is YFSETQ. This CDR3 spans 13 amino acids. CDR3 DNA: TGCGCCAGCAGCTCGGGACAGAATTCACCCCTCCACTTT. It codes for CASSSGQNSPLHF.

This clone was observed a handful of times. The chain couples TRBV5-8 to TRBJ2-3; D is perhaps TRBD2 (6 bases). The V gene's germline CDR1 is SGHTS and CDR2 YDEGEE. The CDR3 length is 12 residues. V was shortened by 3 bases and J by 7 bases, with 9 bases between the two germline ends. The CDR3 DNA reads TGTGCCAGCAGCTATAGCGGAAATACGCAGTATTTT. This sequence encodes CASSYSGNTQYF.

CDR3 DNA sequence: TGTGCCAGTAGAATGGGGGGGCTTAGCAATCAGCCCCAGCATTTT. Translation gives CASRMGGLSNQPQHF. The chain uses TRBV19 and TRBJ1-5; tentatively, D is TRBD1 (6 bases). CDR3 length: 15 residues. CDR1 is LNHDA and CDR2 is SQIVND in the germline V gene (reference sequence). V lost 6 bases to trimming and J lost 0 bases, with 12 bases between them.

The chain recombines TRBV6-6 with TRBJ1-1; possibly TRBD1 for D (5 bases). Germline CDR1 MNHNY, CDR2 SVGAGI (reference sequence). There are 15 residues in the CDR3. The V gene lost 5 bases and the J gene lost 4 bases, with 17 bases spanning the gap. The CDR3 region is CASSQPRDSGTEAFF. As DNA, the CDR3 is TGTGCCAGCAGTCAACCCAGGGACTCGGGCACTGAAGCTTTCTTT.

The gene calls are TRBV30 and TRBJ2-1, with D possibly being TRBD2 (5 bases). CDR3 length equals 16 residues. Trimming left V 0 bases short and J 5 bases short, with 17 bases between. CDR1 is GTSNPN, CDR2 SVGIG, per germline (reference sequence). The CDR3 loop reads CAWSVPIAGWDNEQFF. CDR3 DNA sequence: TGTGCCTGGAGTGTCCCTATTGCGGGTTGGGACAATGAGCAGTTCTTC.

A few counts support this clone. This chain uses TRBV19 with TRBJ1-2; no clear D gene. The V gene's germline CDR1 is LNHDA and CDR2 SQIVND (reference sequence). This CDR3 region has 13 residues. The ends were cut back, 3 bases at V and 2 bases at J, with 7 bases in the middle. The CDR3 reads CASSIQANYGYTF. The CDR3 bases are TGTGCCAGTAGTATTCAGGCCAACTATGGCTACACCTTC.

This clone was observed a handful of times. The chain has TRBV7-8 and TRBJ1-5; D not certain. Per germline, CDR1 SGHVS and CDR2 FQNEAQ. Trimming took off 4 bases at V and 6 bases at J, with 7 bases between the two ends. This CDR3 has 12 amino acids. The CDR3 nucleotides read TGTGCCAGCAGCTATTCGGGTCAGCCCCAGCATTTT. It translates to CASSYSGQPQHF.

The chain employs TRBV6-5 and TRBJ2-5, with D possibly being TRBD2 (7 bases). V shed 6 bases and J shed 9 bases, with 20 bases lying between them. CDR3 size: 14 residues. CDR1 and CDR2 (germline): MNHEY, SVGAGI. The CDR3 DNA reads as TGTGCCAGCAGCCCAGACCGGGGGGCAGGGGCCCAGTACTTC. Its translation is CASSPDRGAGAQYF.

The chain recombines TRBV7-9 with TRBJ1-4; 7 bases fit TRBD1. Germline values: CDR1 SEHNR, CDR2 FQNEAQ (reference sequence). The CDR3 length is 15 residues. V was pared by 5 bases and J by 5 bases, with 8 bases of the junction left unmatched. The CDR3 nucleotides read TGTGCCAGCAGCCACGGGGACAGAGTGAATGAAAAACTGTTTTTT. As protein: CASSHGDRVNEKLFF.

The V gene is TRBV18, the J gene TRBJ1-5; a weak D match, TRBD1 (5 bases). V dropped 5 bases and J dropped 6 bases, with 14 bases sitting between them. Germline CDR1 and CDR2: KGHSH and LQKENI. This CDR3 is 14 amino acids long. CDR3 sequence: CASSDLQVGQPQHF. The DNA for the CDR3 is TGTGCCAGCTCAGATCTACAGGTTGGTCAGCCCCAGCATTTT.

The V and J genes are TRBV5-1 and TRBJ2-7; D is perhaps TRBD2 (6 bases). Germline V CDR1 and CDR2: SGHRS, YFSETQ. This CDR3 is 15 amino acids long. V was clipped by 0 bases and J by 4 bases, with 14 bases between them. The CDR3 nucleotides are TGCGCCAGCAGCTTGGGTAGCGGAGCCACTTACGAGCAGTACTTC. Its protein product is CASSLGSGATYEQYF.

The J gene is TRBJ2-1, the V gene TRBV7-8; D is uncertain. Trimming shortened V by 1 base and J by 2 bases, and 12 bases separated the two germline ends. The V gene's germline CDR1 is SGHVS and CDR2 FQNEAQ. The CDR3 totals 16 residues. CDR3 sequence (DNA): TGTGCCAGCAGCTTAGTTGGAACAGTCACCTACAATGAGCAGTTCTTC. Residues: CASSLVGTVTYNEQFF.

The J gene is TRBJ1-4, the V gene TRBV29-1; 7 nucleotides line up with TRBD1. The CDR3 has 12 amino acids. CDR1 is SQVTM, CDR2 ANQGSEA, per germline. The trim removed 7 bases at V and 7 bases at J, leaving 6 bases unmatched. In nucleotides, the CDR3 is TGCAGCGCTCAGACAGGGATTGAAAAACTGTTTTTT. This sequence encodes CSAQTGIEKLFF. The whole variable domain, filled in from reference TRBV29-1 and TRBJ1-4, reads SAVISQKPSRDICQRGTSLTIQCQVDSQVTMMFWYRQQPGQSLTLIATANQGSEATYESGFVIDKFPISRPNLTFSTLTVSNMSPEDSSIYLCSAQTGIEKLFFGSGTQLSVL.

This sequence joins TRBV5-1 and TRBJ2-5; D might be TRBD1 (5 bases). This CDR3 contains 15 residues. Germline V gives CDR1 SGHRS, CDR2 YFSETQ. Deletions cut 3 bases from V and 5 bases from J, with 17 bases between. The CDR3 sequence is CASSSGAGHRETQYF. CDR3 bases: TGCGCCAGCAGCTCTGGGGCAGGCCACCGGGAGACCCAGTACTTC.